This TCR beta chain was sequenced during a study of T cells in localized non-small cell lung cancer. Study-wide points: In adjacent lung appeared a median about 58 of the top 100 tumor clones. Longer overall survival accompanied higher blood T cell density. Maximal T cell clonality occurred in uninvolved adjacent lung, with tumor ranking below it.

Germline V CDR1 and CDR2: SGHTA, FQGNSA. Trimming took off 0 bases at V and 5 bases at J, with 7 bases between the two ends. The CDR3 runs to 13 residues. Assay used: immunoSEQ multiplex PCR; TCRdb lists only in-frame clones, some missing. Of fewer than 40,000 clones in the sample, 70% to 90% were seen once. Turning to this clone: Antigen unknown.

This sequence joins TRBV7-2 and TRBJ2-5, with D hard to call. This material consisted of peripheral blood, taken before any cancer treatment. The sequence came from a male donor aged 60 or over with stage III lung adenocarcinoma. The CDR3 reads CASSLAPRETQYF. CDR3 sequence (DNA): TGTGCCAGCAGCTTAGCCCCCCGGGAGACCCAGTACTTC.